The rows below give T cell receptor beta chains drawn from one sample of a study of T cells in Graves' hyperthyroidism and ophthalmopathy. TCRdb independently ran MiXCR on the multiplex PCR reads; one entry per CDR3 protein. The data show 690,000 or so distinct CDR3 sequences, roughly a sixth seen once. Sequenced material: blood. The receptor source for this set is a woman between 50 and 59 years old with Graves' hyperthyroidism that later progressed to Graves' ophthalmopathy. CDR3s include the opening cysteine and the closing phenylalanine or tryptophan. The order of the fields is V gene, CDR3 protein.

TRBV6-1 | CASRPNDRLSTDTQYF
TRBV7-2 | CASSSPAGAHNEQFF
TRBV11-2 | CASSLGGGTTNEKLFF
TRBV5-1 | CASSLVMRDTEAFF
TRBV7-2 | CASNSGTFTDTQYF
TRBV27 | CASSYSDRDTEAFF
TRBV5-1 | CASSEGHTSGELFF
TRBV12-3/TRBV12-4 | CASISSGNTIYF
TRBV7-8 | CATGVRLNGELFF
TRBV5-1 | CASSLTLGNTEAFF
TRBV9 | CASSVASGGRSGANVLTF
TRBV29-1 | CSVEGPNTEAFF
TRBV6-5 | CASSYEDGSYEQYF
TRBV20-1 | CSTRSLAGASYNEQFF
TRBV7-3 | CASSSVAGEETQYF
TRBV6-5 | CASRKRRVDKAEAFF
TRBV3-1 | CASSQDFDRGTDTQYF
TRBV6-5 | CASSYSVAGAEAFF
TRBV6-1 | CASSSKHGASGPLHF
TRBV6-1 | CASCRDRGGTDTQYF
TRBV30 | CAWSPLHTDTQYF
TRBV7-9 | CASSLWGWEKLFF
TRBV6-9 | CASSFGGDTDTQYF
TRBV5-1 | CASSVGQGREKLFF